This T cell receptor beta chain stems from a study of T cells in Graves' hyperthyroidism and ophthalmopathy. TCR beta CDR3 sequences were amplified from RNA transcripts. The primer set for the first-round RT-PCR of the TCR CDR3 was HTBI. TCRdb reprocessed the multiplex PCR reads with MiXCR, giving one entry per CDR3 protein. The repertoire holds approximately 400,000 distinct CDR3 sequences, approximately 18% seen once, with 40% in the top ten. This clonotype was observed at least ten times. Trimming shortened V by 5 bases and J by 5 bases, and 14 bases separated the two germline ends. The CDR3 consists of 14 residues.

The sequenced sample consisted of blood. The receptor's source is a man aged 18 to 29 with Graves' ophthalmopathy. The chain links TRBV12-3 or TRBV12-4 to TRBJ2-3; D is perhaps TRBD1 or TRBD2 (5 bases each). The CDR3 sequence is CASSPPGAGDTQYF. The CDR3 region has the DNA TGTGCCAGCAGTCCCCCCGGGGCTGGAGATACGCAGTATTTT.